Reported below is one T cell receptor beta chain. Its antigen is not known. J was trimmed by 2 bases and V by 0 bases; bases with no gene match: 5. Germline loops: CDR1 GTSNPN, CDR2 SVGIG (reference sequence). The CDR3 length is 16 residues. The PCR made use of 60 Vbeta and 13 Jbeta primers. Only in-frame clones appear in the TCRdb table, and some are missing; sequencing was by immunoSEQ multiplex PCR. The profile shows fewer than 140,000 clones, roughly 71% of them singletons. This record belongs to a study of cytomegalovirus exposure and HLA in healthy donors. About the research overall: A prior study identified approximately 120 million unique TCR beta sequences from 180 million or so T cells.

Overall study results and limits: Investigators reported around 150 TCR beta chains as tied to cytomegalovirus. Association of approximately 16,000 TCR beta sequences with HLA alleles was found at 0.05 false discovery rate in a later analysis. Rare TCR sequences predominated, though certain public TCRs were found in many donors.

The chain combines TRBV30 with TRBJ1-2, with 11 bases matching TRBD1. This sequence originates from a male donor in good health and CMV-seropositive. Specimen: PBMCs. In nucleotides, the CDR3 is TGTGCCTGGAGTGTACGAGGGACAGGGGGAAACTATGGCTACACCTTC. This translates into CAWSVRGTGGNYGYTF. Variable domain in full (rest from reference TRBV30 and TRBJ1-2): SQTIHQWPATLVQPVGSPLSLECTVEGTSNPNLYWYRQAAGRGLQLLFYSVGIGQISSEVPQNLSASRPQDRQFILSSKKLLLSDSGFYLCAWSVRGTGGNYGYTFGSGTRLTVV.